The T cell receptor beta chain described here comes from a study of a mutant IDH1 vaccine in newly diagnosed glioma. The wider study: Each patient was administered eight vaccinations, scheduled in weeks 1, 3, 5, 7, 11, 15, 19 and 23. Vaccines were first given 4-6 weeks after radiotherapy alone, or with temozolomide cycles.

A note on this clone: Its antigen is not known.

The study's findings and limits: Patients showed vaccine-induced immune responses at a rate of 80% to 95%. Top-clonotype changes in peripheral T cells seemed unrelated to pseudoprogression.

The CDR3 is made up of 17 amino acids. Germline CDR1 reads SGHAT; CDR2 reads FQNNGV. V was pared by 5 bases and J by 0 bases, with 14 bases between. The protocol was immunoSEQ multiplex PCR, while the TCRdb copy is restricted to in-frame clones and leaves out a portion. The table has 50,000 or so clones, approximately 79% seen once. Time point defined: week 5, during vaccination. Vaccine doses each comprised 300 ug of mutant IDH1 20-mer peptide, with topical imiquimod. The material sequenced was PBMCs, taken from a glioma patient whose treatment included an IDH1 peptide vaccine. The sequence came from a woman aged 45-65 years with glioma. The rearrangement joins TRBV11-2 to TRBJ1-6; D may be TRBD1 (6 bases). The CDR3 loop reads CASSARGSSSYNSPLHF. Written as DNA, the CDR3 is TGTGCCAGCAGCGCGAGGGGGTCGAGCTCCTATAATTCACCCCTCCACTTT.